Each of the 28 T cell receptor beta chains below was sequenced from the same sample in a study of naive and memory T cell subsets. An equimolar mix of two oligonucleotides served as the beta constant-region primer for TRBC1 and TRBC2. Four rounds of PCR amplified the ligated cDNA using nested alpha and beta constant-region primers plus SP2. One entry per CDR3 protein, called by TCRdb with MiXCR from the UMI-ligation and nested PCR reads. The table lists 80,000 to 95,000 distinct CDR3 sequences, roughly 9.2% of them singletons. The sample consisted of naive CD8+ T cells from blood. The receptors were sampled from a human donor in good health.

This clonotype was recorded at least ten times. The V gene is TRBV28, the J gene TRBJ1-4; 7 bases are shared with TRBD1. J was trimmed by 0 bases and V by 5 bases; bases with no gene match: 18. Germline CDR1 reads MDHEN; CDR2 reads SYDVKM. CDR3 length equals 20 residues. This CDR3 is CASSPTTSTGPIPTNEKLFF. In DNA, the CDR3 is TGTGCCAGCAGTCCCACTACCTCGACAGGGCCCATTCCAACTAATGAAAAACTGTTTTTT. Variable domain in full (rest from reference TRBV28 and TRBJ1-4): DVKVTQSSRYLVKRTGEKVFLECVQDMDHENMFWYRQDPGLGLRLIYFSYDVKMKEKGDIPEGYSVSREKKERFSLILESASTNQTSMYLCASSPTTSTGPIPTNEKLFFGSGTQLSVL.

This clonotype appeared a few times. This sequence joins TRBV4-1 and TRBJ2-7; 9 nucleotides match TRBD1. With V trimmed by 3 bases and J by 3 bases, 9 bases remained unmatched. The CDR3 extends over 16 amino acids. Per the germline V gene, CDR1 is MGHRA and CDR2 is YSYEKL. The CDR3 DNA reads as TGCGCCAGCAGCCAGGGGGGGACAGGGCAACTCTACGAGCAGTACTTC. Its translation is CASSQGGTGQLYEQYF.

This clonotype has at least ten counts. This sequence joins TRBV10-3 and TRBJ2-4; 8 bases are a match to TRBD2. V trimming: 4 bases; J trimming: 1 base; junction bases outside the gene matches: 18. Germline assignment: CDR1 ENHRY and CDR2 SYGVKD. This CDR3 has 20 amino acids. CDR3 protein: CAISALQRGSGSTAKNIQYF. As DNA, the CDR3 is TGTGCCATCAGTGCACTCCAGCGTGGGAGCGGGAGTACGGCCAAAAACATTCAGTACTTC.

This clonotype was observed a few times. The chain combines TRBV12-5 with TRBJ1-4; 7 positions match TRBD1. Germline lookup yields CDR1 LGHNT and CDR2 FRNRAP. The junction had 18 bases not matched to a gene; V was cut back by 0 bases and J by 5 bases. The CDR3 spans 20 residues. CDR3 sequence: CASGLVTRQGRMGGNEKLFF. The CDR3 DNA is TGTGCTAGTGGTTTGGTTACACGACAGGGAAGAATGGGTGGAAATGAAAAACTGTTTTTT.

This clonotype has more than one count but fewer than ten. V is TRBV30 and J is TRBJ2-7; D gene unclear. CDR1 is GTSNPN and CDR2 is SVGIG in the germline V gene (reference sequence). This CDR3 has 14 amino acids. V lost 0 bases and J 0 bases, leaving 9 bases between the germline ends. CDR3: CAWSVAAGSYEQYF. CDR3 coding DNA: TGTGCCTGGAGTGTGGCAGCAGGCTCCTACGAGCAGTACTTC.

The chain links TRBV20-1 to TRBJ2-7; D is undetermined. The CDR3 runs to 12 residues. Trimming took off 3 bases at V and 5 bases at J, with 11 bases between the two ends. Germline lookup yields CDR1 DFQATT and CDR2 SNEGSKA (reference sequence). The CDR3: CSASGLEDEQYF. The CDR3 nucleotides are TGCAGTGCTAGTGGCCTAGAAGACGAGCAGTACTTC.

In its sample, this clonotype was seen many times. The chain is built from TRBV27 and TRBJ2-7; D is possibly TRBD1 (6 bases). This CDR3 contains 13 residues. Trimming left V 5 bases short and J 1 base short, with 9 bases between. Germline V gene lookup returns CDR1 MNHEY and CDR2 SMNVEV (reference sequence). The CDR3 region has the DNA TGTGCCAGCAGTCCAGGGGCATCCTACGAGCAGTACTTC. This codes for CASSPGASYEQYF.

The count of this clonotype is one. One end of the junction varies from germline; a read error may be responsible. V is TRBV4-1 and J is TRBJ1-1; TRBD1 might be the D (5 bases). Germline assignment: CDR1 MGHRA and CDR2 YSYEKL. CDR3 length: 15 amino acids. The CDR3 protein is CASTRGAGSNTEASF. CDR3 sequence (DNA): TGCGCCAGCACCCGAGGGGCAGGGTCGAACACTGAAGCTTCCTTT.

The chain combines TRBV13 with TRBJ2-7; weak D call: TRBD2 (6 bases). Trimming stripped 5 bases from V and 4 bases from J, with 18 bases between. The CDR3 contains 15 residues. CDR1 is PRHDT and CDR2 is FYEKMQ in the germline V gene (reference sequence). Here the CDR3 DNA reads TGTGCCAGCAGCCCACCGGGACTGGCGAAATACGAGCAGTACTTC. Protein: CASSPPGLAKYEQYF. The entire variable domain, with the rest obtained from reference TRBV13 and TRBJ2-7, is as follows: AAGVIQSPRHLIKEKRETATLKCYPIPRHDTVYWYQQGPGQDPQFLISFYEKMQSDKGSIPDRFSAQQFSDYHSELNMSSLELGDSALYFCASSPPGLAKYEQYFGPGTRLTVT.

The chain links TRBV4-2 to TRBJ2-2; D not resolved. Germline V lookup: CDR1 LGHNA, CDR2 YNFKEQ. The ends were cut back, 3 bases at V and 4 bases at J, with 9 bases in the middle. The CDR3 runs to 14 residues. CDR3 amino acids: CASSHAGSTGELFF. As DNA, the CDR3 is TGTGCCAGCAGCCACGCCGGTAGCACCGGGGAGCTGTTTTTT.

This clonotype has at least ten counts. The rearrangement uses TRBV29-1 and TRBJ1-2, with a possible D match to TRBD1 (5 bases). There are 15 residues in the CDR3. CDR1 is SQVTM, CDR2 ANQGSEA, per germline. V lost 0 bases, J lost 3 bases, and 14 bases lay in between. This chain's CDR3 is CSVEDWWEGDYGYTF. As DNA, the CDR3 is TGCAGCGTTGAAGATTGGTGGGAAGGGGACTATGGCTACACCTTC.

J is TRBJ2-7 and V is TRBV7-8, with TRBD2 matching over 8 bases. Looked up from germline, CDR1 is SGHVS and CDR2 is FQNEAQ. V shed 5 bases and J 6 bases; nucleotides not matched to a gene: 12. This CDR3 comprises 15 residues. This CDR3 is CASSTWSGSPVEQYF. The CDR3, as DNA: TGTGCCAGCAGCACCTGGAGCGGGAGTCCGGTCGAGCAGTACTTC.

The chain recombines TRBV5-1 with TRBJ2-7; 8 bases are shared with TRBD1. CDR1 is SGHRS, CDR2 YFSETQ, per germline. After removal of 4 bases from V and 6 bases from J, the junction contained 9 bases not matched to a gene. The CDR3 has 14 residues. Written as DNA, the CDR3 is TGCGCCAGCAGCGCTAGGACAGGGCTGGGCGAGCAGTACTTC. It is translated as CASSARTGLGEQYF.

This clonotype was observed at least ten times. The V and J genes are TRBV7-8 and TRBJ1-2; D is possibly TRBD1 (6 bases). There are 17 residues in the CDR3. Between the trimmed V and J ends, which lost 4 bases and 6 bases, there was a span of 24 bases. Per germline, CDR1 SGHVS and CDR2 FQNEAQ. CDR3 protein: CASSSDPRGTNPDGYTF. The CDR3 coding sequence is TGTGCCAGCAGCTCAGACCCCAGGGGCACCAACCCCGATGGCTACACCTTC.

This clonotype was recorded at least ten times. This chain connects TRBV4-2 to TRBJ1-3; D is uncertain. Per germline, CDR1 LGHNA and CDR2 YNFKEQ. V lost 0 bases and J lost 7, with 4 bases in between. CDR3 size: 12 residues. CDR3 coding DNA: TGTGCCAGCAGCCAAGATTCTAACACCATATATTTT. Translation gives CASSQDSNTIYF.

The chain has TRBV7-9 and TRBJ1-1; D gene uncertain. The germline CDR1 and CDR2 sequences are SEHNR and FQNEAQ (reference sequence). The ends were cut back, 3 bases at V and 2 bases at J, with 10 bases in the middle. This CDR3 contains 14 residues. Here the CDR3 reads CASSLATPNTEAFF. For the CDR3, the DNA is TGTGCCAGCAGCTTGGCCACACCAAACACTGAAGCTTTCTTT.

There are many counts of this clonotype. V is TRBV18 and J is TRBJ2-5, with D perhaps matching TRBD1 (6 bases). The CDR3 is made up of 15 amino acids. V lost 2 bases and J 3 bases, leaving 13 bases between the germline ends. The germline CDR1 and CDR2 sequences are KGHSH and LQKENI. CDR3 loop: CASSPVRSGEETQYF. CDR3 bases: TGTGCCAGCTCACCAGTGAGGTCAGGGGAAGAGACCCAGTACTTC.

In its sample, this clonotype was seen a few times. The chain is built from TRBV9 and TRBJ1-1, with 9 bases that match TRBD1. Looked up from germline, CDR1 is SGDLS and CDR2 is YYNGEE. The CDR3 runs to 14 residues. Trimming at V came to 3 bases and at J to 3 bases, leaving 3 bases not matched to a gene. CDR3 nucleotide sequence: TGTGCCAGCAGCGGAGGACAGGGGCACACTGAAGCTTTCTTT. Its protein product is CASSGGQGHTEAFF.

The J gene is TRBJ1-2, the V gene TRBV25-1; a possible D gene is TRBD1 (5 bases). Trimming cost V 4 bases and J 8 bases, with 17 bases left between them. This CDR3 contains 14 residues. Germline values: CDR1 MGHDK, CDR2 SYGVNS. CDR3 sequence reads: CASSGRLGGKGYTF. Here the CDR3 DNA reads TGTGCCAGCAGTGGACGACTGGGGGGAAAAGGCTACACCTTC.

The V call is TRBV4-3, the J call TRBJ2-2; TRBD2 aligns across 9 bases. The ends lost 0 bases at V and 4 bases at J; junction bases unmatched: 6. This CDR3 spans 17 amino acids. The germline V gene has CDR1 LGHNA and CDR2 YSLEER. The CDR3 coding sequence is TGCGCCAGCAGCCAAGACGGAGCGGGAGGAGGCACCGGGGAGCTGTTTTTT. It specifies CASSQDGAGGGTGELFF.

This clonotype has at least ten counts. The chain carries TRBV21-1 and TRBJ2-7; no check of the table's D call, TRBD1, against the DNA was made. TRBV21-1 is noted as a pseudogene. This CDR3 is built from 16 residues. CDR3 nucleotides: TGTGCCAGCAGCAAGTCCGGGGGACAGGAATTTCACGAGCAGTACTTC. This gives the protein CASSKSGGQEFHEQYF.

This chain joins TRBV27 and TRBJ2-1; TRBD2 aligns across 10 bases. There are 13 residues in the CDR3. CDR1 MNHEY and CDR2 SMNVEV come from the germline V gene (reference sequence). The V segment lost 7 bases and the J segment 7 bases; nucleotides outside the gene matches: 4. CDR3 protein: CASTSGSFNEQFF. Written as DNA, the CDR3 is TGTGCCAGCACTAGCGGGAGTTTTAATGAGCAGTTCTTC.

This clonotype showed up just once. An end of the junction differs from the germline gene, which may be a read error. In nucleotides, the CDR3 is TGTGCCAGCACTTTATCCCTTGGGGGTCCGGGATCACCCCTCCACTTT. Translating it yields CASTLSLGGPGSPLHF. The V call is TRBV27, the J call TRBJ1-6; TRBD1 is a possible D gene (5 bases). The CDR3 consists of 16 residues. The V gene's germline CDR1 is MNHEY and CDR2 SMNVEV (reference sequence).

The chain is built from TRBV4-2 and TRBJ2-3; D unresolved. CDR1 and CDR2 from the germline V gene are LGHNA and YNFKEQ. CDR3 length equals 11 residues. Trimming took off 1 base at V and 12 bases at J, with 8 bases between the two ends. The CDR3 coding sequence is TGTGCCAGCAGCCAAGGATCACTACAGTATTTT. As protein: CASSQGSLQYF.

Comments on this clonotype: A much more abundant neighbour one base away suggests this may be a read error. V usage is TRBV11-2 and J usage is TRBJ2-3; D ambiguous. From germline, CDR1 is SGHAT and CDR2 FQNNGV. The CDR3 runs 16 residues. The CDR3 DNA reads TGTGCCAGCAGCTTTTCCTATGGTCCTACACGGTATACGCATTATTTT. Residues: CASSFSYGPTRYTHYF.

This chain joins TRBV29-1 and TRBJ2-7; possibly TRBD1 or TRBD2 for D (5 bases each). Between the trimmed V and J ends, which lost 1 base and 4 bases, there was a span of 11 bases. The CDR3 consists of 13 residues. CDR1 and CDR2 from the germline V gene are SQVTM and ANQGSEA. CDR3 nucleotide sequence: TGCAGCGTTGAAGTCCAGGGAGATTACGAGCAGTACTTC. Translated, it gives CSVEVQGDYEQYF.

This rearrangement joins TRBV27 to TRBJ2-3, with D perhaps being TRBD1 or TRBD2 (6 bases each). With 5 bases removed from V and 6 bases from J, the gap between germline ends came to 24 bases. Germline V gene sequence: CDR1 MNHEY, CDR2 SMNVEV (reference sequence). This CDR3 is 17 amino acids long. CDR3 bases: TGTGCCAGCAGTCCCCCAGGTATGGGGGGCCGTCGGGATACGCAGTATTTT. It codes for CASSPPGMGGRRDTQYF.

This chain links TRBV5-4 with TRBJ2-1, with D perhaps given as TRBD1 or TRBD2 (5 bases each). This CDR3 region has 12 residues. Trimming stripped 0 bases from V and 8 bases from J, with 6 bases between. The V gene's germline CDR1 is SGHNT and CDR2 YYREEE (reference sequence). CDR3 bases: TGTGCCAGCAGCTTGGGGGGGTATGAGCAGTTCTTC. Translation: CASSLGGYEQFF.